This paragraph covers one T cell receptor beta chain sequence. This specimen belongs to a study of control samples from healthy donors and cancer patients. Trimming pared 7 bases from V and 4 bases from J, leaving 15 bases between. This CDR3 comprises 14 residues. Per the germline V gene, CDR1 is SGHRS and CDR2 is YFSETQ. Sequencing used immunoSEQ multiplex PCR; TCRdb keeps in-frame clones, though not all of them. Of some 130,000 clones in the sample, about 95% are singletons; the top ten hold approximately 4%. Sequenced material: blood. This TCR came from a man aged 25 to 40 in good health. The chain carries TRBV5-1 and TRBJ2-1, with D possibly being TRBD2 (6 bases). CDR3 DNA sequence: TGCGCCAGCGGCCGGCTAGCGTATTACAATGAGCAGTTCTTC. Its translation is CASGRLAYYNEQFF. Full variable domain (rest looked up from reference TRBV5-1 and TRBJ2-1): KAGVTQTPRYLIKTRGQQVTLSCSPISGHRSVSWYQQTPGQGLQFLFEYFSETQRNKGNFPGRFSGRQFSNSRSEMNVSTLELGDSALYLCASGRLAYYNEQFFGPGTRLTVL.